These T cell receptor beta chains were read from a single sample in a study of blood T cell repertoires in COVID-19. Sequencing was performed with immunoSEQ multiplex PCR; in TCRdb, only in-frame clones are kept and a portion is missing. Here the sample spans under 100,000 clones, around 81% being singletons. The sequencing input was peripheral blood. Every receptor here comes from a woman between 70 and 85 years old with active or convalescent COVID-19. The CDR3 runs from the conserved cysteine through the conserved F or W. D genes are given only for firm matches. A clone size is listed for some rows: how often the clone was seen (once, few, many), or a class if it is expanded.

TRBV7-9	TRBD1	TRBJ1-1	.	TGTGCCAGCAGCTTTGGGGACAGTGGGGCTTTCTTT	CASSFGDSGAFF
TRBV29-1	TRBD1	TRBJ2-7	.	TGCAGCGTTGCGAACAGGGGTGGTTACGAGCAGTACTTC	CSVANRGGYEQYF
TRBV24-1	TRBD2	TRBJ2-2	few	TGTGCCACCAGTGGACCTAGCGGGGGGGCCGGGGAGCTGTTTTTT	CATSGPSGGAGELFF
TRBV7-9	TRBD1	TRBJ1-1	once	TGTGCCAGCAGAAAGGGGGCGGGCACTGAAGCTTTCTTT	CASRKGAGTEAFF
TRBV5-1	.	TRBJ2-7	.	TGCGCCAGCAGCGCACAAATGGGGCAGGACGAGCAGTACTTC	CASSAQMGQDEQYF
TRBV28	.	TRBJ1-2	.	TGTGCCAGCAGTGAGGCGTATGGCTACACCTTC	CASSEAYGYTF
TRBV19	.	TRBJ1-5	.	TGTGCCAGTACTCTCCAGGGGTATAGCAATCAGCCCCAGCATTTT	CASTLQGYSNQPQHF
TRBV19	TRBD1	TRBJ1-1	few	TGTGCCAGTACCCTAAGCGGCAGGGGGCTTCGCCTTGAGGACACTGAAGCTTTCTTT	CASTLSGRGLRLEDTEAFF
TRBV7-2	.	TRBJ1-2	.	TGTGCCAGCAGCTTCCCCACCGGGACATTTAACTATGGCTACACCTTC	CASSFPTGTFNYGYTF
TRBV28	.	TRBJ1-1	once	TGTGCCGCGGGTCCGGGGTTGGGGGGCACTGAAGCTTTCTTT	CAAGPGLGGTEAFF
TRBV11-3	TRBD1	TRBJ2-7	once	TGTGCCAGCAGCAAGGACAGGTCAGGCCACGAGCAGTACTTC	CASSKDRSGHEQYF